The rows below give T cell receptor beta chains drawn from one sample of a study of shared clonotypes between healthy human individuals. The repertoire was sequenced with immunoSEQ multiplex PCR; TCRdb's copy has only in-frame clones and lacks some. The repertoire has 1.5 million to 2.5 million clones, approximately 95% of them found once; the top ten carry 1.2%. Sequenced input: naive CD8+ T cells sorted from blood. The receptors shown here come from a man aged 18-30 years in good health. Both conserved end residues are part of each CDR3.

>TRBJ1-1|TRBV27
CASSFLRGEAFF
>TRBJ2-7|TRBV5-1
CASSLDGAYEQYF
>TRBJ2-1|TRBV7-2
CASSGLESPYNEQFF
>TRBJ2-7|TRBV5-1
CASSLGADRAYEQYF
>TRBJ2-7|TRBV7-6
CASSLNPGSSYEQYF
>TRBJ1-3|TRBV7-9
CASSFGGPIYF
>TRBJ2-2|TRBV19
CASSLRDTVYGELFF
>TRBJ2-3|TRBV4-3
CASSQIWGTDTQYF
>TRBJ2-3|TRBV6-5
CASSDLVSTDTQYF
>TRBJ2-7|TRBV27
CASSLAGEQYF
>TRBJ1-1|TRBV7-9
CASSPAGTVNTEAFF